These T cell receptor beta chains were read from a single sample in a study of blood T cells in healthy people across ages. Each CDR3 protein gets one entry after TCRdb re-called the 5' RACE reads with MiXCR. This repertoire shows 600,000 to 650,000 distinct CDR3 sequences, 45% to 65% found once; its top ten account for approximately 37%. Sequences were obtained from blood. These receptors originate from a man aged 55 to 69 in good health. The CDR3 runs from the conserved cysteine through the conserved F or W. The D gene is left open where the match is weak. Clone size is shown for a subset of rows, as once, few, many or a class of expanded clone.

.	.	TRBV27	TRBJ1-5	TGTGCCAGCAGTTTATTGGGGACTAGCAATCAGCCCCAGCATTTT	CASSLLGTSNQPQHF
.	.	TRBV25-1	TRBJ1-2	TGTGCCACCCTTTCCGTTGGTTACTATGGCTACACCTTC	CATLSVGYYGYTF
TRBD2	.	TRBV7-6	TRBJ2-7	TGTGCCAGCAGCTTAGATGGTCGCGGGGGAACCTACGAGCAGTACTTC	CASSLDGRGGTYEQYF
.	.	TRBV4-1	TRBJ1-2	TGCGCCAGCAGCCAATCAGATCGAGGGCCCTATGGCTACACCTTC	CASSQSDRGPYGYTF
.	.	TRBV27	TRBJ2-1	TGTGCCAGCAGTGCCCGGACCTCCTTTAAGCAGTTCTTC	CASSARTSFKQFF
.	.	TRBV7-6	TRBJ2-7	TGTGCCAGCGGCCTAGAAGGACATGCCGAGCAGTACTTC	CASGLEGHAEQYF
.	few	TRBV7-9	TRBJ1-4	TGTGCCAGCAGCTTAACAGGGTTCGCTAATGAAAAACTGTTTTTT	CASSLTGFANEKLFF
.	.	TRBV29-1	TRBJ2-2	TGCAGCGTTGGCAGCGAGGCCGGGGAGCTGTTTTTT	CSVGSEAGELFF
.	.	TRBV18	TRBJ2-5	TGTGCCAGCTCACCACCAACAGGGACGGAAGAGACCCAGTACTTC	CASSPPTGTEETQYF
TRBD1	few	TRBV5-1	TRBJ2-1	TGCGCCAGCAGCTCCGGGACAGGGAGGTTCAATGAGCAGTTCTTC	CASSSGTGRFNEQFF
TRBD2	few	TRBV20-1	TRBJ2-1	TGCAGTGCGGTACCGGGGGGCTCCTACAATGAGCAGTTCTTC	CSAVPGGSYNEQFF
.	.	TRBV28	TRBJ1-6	TGTGCCAGCAGTACAGCGGACGGAAGCTCCTATAATTCACCCCTCCACTTT	CASSTADGSSYNSPLHF
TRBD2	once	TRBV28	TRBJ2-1	TGTGCCAGCAGTTACGCCGGGACTACCTACAATGAGCAGTTCTTC	CASSYAGTTYNEQFF
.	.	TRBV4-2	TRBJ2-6	TGTGCCAGCAGCCAAGGGACTCTCTCTGGGGCCAACGTCCTGACTTTC	CASSQGTLSGANVLTF
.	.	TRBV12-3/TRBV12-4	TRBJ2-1	TGTGCCAGCAGTTTAGCGTCTCGACAAGAGACCCAGTTCTTC	CASSLASRQETQFF
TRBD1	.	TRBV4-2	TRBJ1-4	TGTGCCAGCAGCCAAGAGGGGACAGGCACAACTAATGAAAAACTGTTTTTT	CASSQEGTGTTNEKLFF
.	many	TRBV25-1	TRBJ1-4	TGTGCCAGCAGTAGATTGTCAGGAGCAGGGGATGAAAAACTGTTTTTT	CASSRLSGAGDEKLFF
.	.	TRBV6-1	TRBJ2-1	TGTGCCAGCAGTGAATTAGGTTATTCCTACAATGAGCAGTTCTTC	CASSELGYSYNEQFF
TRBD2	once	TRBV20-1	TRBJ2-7	TGCAGTGCTCCAAATCGGGGGGGCCCTAGCTCCTACGAGCAGTACTTC	CSAPNRGGPSSYEQYF
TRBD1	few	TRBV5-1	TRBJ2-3	TGCGCCAGCAGCTTGGAAGGACAGGCCACAGATACGCAGTATTTT	CASSLEGQATDTQYF
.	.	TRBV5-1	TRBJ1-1	TGCGCCAGCAGCCCTGAACAGGGTACGTACACTGAAGCTTTCTTT	CASSPEQGTYTEAFF
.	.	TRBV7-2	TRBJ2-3	TGTGCCAGCAGCTTATGGAGGGGTCGCGCAGATACGCAGTATTTT	CASSLWRGRADTQYF
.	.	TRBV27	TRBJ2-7	TGTGCCAGTAAAATGGGAGGCTACGAGCAGTACTTC	CASKMGGYEQYF
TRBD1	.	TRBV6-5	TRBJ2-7	TGTGCCAGCAGCGCCGGGACAGTCGAGCAGTACTTC	CASSAGTVEQYF
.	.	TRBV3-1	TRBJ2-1	TGTGCCAGCAGCCAATTAGGGGGGGCCGGCGAGCAGTTCTTC	CASSQLGGAGEQFF
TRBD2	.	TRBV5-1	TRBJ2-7	TGCGCCAGCAGCTTGGAACTAGCGGGGGCCGCCTACGAGCAGTACTTC	CASSLELAGAAYEQYF
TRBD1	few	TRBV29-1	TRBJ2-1	TGCAGCGTTGGAACAGGGGGCCAAGGTGAGCAGTTCTTC	CSVGTGGQGEQFF
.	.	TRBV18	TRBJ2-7	TGTGCCAGCTCACCAGAGGGCCTGTCCTACGAGCAGTACTTC	CASSPEGLSYEQYF
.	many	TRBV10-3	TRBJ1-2	TGTGCCATCAGGCCGGCCTCACTGAGGGGCTACACCTTC	CAIRPASLRGYTF
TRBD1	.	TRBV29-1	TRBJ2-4	TGCAGCGTCCAGGGGGCGGGAAACACTCAGTACTTC	CSVQGAGNTQYF
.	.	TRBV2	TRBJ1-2	TGTGCCAGCAGTGAGGGCCGGGGGAACTATGGCTACACCTTC	CASSEGRGNYGYTF
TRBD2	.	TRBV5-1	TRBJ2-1	TGCGCCAGCAGCTTGGGACTAGCGGGGGGGCAGAATGAGCAGTTCTTC	CASSLGLAGGQNEQFF
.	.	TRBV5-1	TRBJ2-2	TGCGCCAGCAGCTTGGGGGACATCATCACCGGGGAGCTGTTTTTT	CASSLGDIITGELFF
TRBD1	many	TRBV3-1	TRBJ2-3	TGTGCCAGCAGCCAAATCTGGAGCGGACAGGGAAACACAGATACGCAGTATTTT	CASSQIWSGQGNTDTQYF
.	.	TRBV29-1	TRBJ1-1	TGCAGCGTTGGGGAGCCGAGCACTGAAGCTTTCTTT	CSVGEPSTEAFF
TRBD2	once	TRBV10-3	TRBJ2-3	TGTGCCATCACTGAGACTAGCGGCACAGATACGCAGTATTTT	CAITETSGTDTQYF
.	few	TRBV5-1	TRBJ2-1	TGCGCCAGCAGCTTGGGGGCCTCGGTCGATGAGCAGTTCTTC	CASSLGASVDEQFF
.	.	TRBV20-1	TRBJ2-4	TGCAGTGCTACCACGGGTCTAGCCAAAAACATTCAGTACTTC	CSATTGLAKNIQYF
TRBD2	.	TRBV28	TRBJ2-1	TGTGCCAGCAGTTTACGGGGGGTCCTCCAAGAGACCCAGTTCTTC	CASSLRGVLQETQFF
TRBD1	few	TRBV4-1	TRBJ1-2	TGCGCCAGCAGCCACGGGACAGTCCGGGGAATCGGCGGTGGCTACACCTTC	CASSHGTVRGIGGGYTF
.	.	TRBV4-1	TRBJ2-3	TGCGCCAGCAACCAAGATTGGGGCAGTTCGAATACGCAGTATTTT	CASNQDWGSSNTQYF
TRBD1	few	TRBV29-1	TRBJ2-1	TGCAGCGTTGAGATAACAGGGGCACACAATGAGCAGTTCTTC	CSVEITGAHNEQFF
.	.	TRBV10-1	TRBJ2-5	TGCGCCAGCAGTGACTTGGGGACCCCCGGAGGGGAGACCCAGTACTTC	CASSDLGTPGGETQYF
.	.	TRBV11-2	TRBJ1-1	TGTGCCAGCAGCGGGAGGGGTCCCACCATAACTGAAGCTTTCTTT	CASSGRGPTITEAFF
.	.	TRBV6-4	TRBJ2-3	TGTGCCAGCAGTGACTCGGGGGGCGTGGGTCCAGATACGCAGTATTTT	CASSDSGGVGPDTQYF
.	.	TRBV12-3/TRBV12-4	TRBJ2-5	TGTGCCAGCACCAAAGGGTACAGGGAGACCCAGTACTTC	CASTKGYRETQYF
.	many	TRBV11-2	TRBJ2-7	TGTGCCAGCAGCCCTCTGGGTTCGGGGGTGCAGTACTTC	CASSPLGSGVQYF
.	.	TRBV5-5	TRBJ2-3	TGTGCCAGCAGCTTGATAGGTGCTAGCACAGATACGCAGTATTTT	CASSLIGASTDTQYF
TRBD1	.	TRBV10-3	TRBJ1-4	TGTGCCATCAGTGATTCAATACAGGGGGCCAACGAAAAACTGTTTTTT	CAISDSIQGANEKLFF
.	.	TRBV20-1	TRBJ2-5	TGCAGTGCTAGCGGAGGGGTAGAGACCCAGTACTTC	CSASGGVETQYF
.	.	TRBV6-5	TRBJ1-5	TGTGCCAGCAGTTACTCCCCGGGTCAGCCCCAGCATTTT	CASSYSPGQPQHF
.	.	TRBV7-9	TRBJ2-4	TGTGCCAGCAGCCCGTTGACGGACATTCAGTACTTC	CASSPLTDIQYF
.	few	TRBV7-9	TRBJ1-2	TGTGCCAGCAGCCCACAGGGAACCTATGGCTACACCTTC	CASSPQGTYGYTF
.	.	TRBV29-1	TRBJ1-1	TGCAGCGTGATCAGCTTTATGAACACTGAAGCTTTCTTT	CSVISFMNTEAFF
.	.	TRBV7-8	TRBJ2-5	TGTGCCAGCAGCTTAGTTAGAAAGGGGGACCAAGAGACCCAGTACTTC	CASSLVRKGDQETQYF
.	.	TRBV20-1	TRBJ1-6	TGCAGTGCTAGAGTGGCGGTCGGGGATTCACCCCTCCACTTT	CSARVAVGDSPLHF
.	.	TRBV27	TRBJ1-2	TGTGCCAGCAGCTCCACGACTTCCCACTATGGCTACACCTTC	CASSSTTSHYGYTF
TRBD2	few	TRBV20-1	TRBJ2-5	TGCAGTGCTAGAGGGGAGGGGCAGTACTTC	CSARGEGQYF
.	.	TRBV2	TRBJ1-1	TGTGCCAGCGAACTACAGGGTCTTGGCACTGAAGCTTTCTTT	CASELQGLGTEAFF